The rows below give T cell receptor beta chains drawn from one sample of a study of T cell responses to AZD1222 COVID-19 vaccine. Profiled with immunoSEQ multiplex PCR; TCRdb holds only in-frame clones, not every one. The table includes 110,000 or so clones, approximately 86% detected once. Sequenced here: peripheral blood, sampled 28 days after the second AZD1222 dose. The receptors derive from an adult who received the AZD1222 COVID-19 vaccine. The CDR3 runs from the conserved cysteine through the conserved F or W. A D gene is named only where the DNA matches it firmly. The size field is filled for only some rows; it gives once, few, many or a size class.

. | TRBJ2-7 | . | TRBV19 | TGTGCCAGTAGTATAGATCGAGGGATATCCTACGAGCAGTACTTC | CASSIDRGISYEQYF
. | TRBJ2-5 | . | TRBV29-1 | TGCAGCGTGAGGGGGGAAGAGACCCAGTACTTC | CSVRGEETQYF
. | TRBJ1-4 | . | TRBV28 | TGTGCCAGCAGTTTACCCGTCTTAGAAAAACTGTTTTTT | CASSLPVLEKLFF
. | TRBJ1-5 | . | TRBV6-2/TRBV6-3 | TGTGCCAGCAGTTACTCGAGACGATTGTCTAGGGGCAATCAGCCCCAGCATTTT | CASSYSRRLSRGNQPQHF
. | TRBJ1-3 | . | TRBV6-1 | TGTGCCAGCAGTGGAGCCTTATACGGAAACACCATATATTTT | CASSGALYGNTIYF
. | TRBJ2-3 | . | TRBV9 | TGTGCCAGCAGTATGGGGGGCAGCACAGGTACGCAGTATTTT | CASSMGGSTGTQYF
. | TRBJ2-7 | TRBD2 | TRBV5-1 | TGCGCCAGCAGCCGGTCTAGCGGGGGGAGCTCCTACGAGCAGTACTTC | CASSRSSGGSSYEQYF
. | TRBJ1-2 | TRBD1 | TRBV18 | TGTGCCAGCTCACTGGTTGGGACAGGGGGATCTAACTATGGCTACACCTTC | CASSLVGTGGSNYGYTF
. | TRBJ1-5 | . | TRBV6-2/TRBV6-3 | TGTGCCAGCAGTTACTCGGTCACCCCCAATCAGCCCCAGCATTTT | CASSYSVTPNQPQHF
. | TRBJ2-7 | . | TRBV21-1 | TGTGCCAGCAGCCGTACTTACTACGAGCAGTACTTC | CASSRTYYEQYF
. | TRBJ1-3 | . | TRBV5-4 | TGTGCCAGCAGCTTGGGGACGAACGGAAACACCATATATTTT | CASSLGTNGNTIYF
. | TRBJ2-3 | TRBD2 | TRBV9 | TGTGCCAGCAGCATTCCTGCTAGCGGGGGTACTAGCACAGATACGCAGTATTTT | CASSIPASGGTSTDTQYF
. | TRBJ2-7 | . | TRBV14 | TGTGCCAGCAGCCATCTAGACGATGAGCAGTACTTC | CASSHLDDEQYF
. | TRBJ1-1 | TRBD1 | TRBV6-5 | TGTGCCAGCAGTTACAGAGACAGGGGAATTGAAGCTTTCTTT | CASSYRDRGIEAFF
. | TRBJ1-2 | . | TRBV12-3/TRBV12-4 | TGTGCCAGCAGCCTCCGGGTCCTCTATGGCTACACCTTC | CASSLRVLYGYTF
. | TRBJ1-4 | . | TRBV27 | TGTGCCAGCAGCCAAGACTGGACTAATGAAAAACTGTTTTTT | CASSQDWTNEKLFF
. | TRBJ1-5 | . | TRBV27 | TGTGCCAGCGCCGTCTCCTGGGCAGGGTTCAATCAGCCCCAGCATTTT | CASAVSWAGFNQPQHF
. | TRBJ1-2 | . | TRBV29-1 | TGCAGCGTTGGAGGGGAAGTCGGAGGCTACACCTTC | CSVGGEVGGYTF
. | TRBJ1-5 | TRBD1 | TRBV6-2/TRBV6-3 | TGTGCCAGCAGTACCGGGACAGACTATCAGCCCCAGCATTTT | CASSTGTDYQPQHF
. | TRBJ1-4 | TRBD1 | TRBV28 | TGTGCCAGCAGGCCCTTGGACAGGGGATTCGAAAAACTGTTTTTT | CASRPLDRGFEKLFF
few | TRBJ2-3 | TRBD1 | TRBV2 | TGTTCGGGACAGGGTTGGTTGGCAGATACGCAGTATTTT | CSGQGWLADTQYF
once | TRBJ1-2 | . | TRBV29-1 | TGCAGCGTTGTGGCAACGGCCTTCAATTCAGCTAACTATGGCTACACCTTC | CSVVATAFNSANYGYTF
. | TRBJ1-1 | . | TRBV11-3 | TGTGCCAGCAGCTTGCTTGGCCTAGGCACTGAAGCTTTCTTT | CASSLLGLGTEAFF
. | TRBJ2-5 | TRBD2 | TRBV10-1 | TGCGCCAGCAGTGAGTCGCGGGGAGGGGAGACCCAGTACTTC | CASSESRGGETQYF
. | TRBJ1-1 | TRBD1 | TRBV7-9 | TGTGCCAGCAGCCTCCCGCCGGGACAGGTCACGGCGAACACTGAAGCTTTCTTT | CASSLPPGQVTANTEAFF
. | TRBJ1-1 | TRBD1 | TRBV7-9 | TGTGCCAGCAGCTTGGGGACAGGGCACTCTGAAGCTTTCTTT | CASSLGTGHSEAFF
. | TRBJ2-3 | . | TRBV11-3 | TGTGCCAGCAGCCTATCCGATCTAGTCCCGCAGTTTTCAGATACGCAGTATTTT | CASSLSDLVPQFSDTQYF
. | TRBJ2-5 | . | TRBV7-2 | TGTGCCAGCAGCTTAAGCTCCCTCCAAGAGACCCAGTACTTC | CASSLSSLQETQYF
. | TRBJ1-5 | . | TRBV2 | TGTGCCAGCAGTCCCGGGACATACAGCAATCAGCCCCAGCATTTT | CASSPGTYSNQPQHF
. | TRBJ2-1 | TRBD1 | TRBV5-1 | TGCGCCAGCAGCTTGGGACAGGGCAATGAGCAGTTCTTC | CASSLGQGNEQFF
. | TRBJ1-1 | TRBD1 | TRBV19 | TGTGCCAGTAGGCAGGGGGCGACGGGCACTGAAGCTTTCTTT | CASRQGATGTEAFF
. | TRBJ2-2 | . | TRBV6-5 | TGTGCCAGCTGGACAGGGAGGGACACCGGGGAGCTGTTTTTT | CASWTGRDTGELFF
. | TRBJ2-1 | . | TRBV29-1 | TGCAGCGTTGGCGGGGATGGGGGTGAGCAGTTCTTC | CSVGGDGGEQFF
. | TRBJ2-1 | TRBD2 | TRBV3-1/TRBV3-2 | TGTGCCAGCAGCCCCGGACTAGCGGGGGGGTTAGTAGAGTTCTTC | CASSPGLAGGLVEFF
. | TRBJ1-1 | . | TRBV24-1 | TGTGCCACCAGGGACAGCCAAGGGACTGAAGCTTTCTTT | CATRDSQGTEAFF
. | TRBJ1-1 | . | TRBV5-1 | TGCGCCAGCAGCCACGGGACGGCAACTGTTGGGGACACTGAAGCTTTCTTT | CASSHGTATVGDTEAFF
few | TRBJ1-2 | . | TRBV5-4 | TGTGCCAGCAGCTCTCCCCGTGGGGGCTACACCTTC | CASSSPRGGYTF
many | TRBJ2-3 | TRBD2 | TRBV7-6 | TGTGCCAGCAGTTTGGGGAGCGGGGGGGCAGATACGCAGTATTTT | CASSLGSGGADTQYF
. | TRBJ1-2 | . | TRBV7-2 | TGTGCCAGCAGGGATGGACAGGGCTACACCTTC | CASRDGQGYTF
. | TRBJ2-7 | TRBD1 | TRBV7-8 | TGTGCCAGCAGCCCTTACGGGACAGGGGGCTCCTACGAGCAGTACTTC | CASSPYGTGGSYEQYF
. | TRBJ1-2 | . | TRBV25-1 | TGTGCCAGCAGCGCTACAGGGAAAACTTGGGGCTACACCTTC | CASSATGKTWGYTF
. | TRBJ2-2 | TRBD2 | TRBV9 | TGTGCCAGCAGCGAGGGGATGGGCGGGGGGGGCGCCGGGGAGCTGTTTTTT | CASSEGMGGGGAGELFF
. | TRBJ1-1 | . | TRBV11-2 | TGTGCCAGCAGCTCCTCGAGTGCTACGATTAACACTGAAGCTTTCTTT | CASSSSSATINTEAFF
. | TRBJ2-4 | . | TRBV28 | TGTGCCAGCAGTCCCCGGACCCACTCTTGGCACTTC | CASSPRTHSWHF
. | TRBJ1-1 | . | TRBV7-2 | TGTGCCAGCGGACGGCTGATTATGAACACTGAAGCTTTCTTT | CASGRLIMNTEAFF
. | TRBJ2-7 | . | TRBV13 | TGTGCCAGCAGCTTAGGGCCAGCGACCTACGAGCAGTACTTC | CASSLGPATYEQYF
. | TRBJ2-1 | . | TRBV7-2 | TGTGCCAGCAGCTTAGAGTCTGGCTCCTACAATGAGCAGTTCTTC | CASSLESGSYNEQFF
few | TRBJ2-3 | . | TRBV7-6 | TGTGCCAGCAGCTTAGGACTGAGACGGGCAGATACGCAGTATTTT | CASSLGLRRADTQYF
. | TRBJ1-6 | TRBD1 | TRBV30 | TGTGCCTGGACCTACCCTGACAGGGAAAAATCACCCCTCCACTTT | CAWTYPDREKSPLHF
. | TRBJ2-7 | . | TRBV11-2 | TGTGCCAGCAGCCCGATGCTGCAGGTTCCCTACGAGCAGTACTTC | CASSPMLQVPYEQYF
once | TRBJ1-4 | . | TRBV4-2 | TGTGCCAGCAGCCAAGCAAGCGGGGCAACTAATGAAAAACTGTTTTTT | CASSQASGATNEKLFF
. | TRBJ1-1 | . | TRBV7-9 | TGTGCCAGCAGCGGCCCAGTGCACCAATCTGAAGCTTTCTTT | CASSGPVHQSEAFF
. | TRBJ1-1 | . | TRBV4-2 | TGTGCCAGCAGCCAAGAGGATAGCATCGCTGAAGCTTTCTTT | CASSQEDSIAEAFF
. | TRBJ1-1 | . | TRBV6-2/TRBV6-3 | TGTGCCAGCAGTTACGGCAGCTTTCTGGGGGAAGCTTTCTTT | CASSYGSFLGEAFF
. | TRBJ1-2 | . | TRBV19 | TGTGCCAGTAGTGACCCGGGGCCCATCTTTTACTTATATGGCTACACCTTC | CASSDPGPIFYLYGYTF
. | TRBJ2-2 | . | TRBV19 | TGTGCCAGTAAGTCCGGGGCGAACACCGGGGAGCTGTTTTTT | CASKSGANTGELFF
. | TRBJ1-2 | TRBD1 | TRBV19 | TGTGCCAGTAGAGAGGGACAGGGGGCGTTCTATGGCTACACCTTC | CASREGQGAFYGYTF
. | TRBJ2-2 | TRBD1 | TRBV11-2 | TGTGCCAGCAGCCACACCCCGGGACAGGGCACCGGGGAGCTGTTTTTT | CASSHTPGQGTGELFF
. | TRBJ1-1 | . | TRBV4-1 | TGCGCCAGCAGCCAACGGGAGGGCAGAAATGAAGCTTTCTTT | CASSQREGRNEAFF